This TCR beta chain was sequenced for a study of T cell responses to AZD1222 COVID-19 vaccine. Study results and caveats: It was only a handful of AZD1222 recipients who were seropositive at baseline.

The protocol was immunoSEQ multiplex PCR, while the TCRdb copy is restricted to in-frame clones and leaves out a portion. The sample consists of 100,000 to 140,000 clones, approximately 90% of them appearing once. This CDR3 comprises 15 residues. Looked up from germline, CDR1 is SGDLS and CDR2 is YYNGEE. The V end lost 0 bases, the J end lost 0 bases, and 9 bases lay between the germline ends. This clone was counted between two and nine times. The antigen is not known. The sequence was obtained from an adult in good health. The sample consisted of peripheral blood, taken on day 0 of AZD1222 vaccination. This rearrangement joins TRBV9 to TRBJ1-1; D remains ambiguous. The CDR3 is CASSVAGNMNTEAFF. CDR3 nucleotide sequence: TGTGCCAGCAGCGTAGCGGGCAACATGAACACTGAAGCTTTCTTT.